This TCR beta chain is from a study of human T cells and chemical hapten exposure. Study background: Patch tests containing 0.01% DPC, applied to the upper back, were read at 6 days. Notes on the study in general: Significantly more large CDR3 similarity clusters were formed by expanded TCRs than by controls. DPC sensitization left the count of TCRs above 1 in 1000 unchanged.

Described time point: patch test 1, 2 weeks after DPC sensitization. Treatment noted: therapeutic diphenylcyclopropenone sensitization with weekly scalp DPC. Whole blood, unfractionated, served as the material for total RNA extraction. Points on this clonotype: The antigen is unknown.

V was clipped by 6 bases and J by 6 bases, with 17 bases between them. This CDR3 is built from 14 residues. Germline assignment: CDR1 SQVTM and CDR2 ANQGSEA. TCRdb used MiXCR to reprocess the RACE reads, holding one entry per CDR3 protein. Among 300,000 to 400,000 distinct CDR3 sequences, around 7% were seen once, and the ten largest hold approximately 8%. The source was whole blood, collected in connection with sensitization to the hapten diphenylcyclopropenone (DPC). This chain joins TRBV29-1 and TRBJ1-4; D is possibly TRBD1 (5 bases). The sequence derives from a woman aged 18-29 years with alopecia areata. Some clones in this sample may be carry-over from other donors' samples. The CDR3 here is CSVVQGTEDEKLFF. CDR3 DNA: TGCAGCGTCGTACAAGGGACTGAAGATGAAAAACTGTTTTTT.